This entry is about one TCR beta chain. The same CDR3 arises from other DNA sequences in this sample as well. This sample was included in a study of blood T cell repertoires in COVID-19. Produced via immunoSEQ multiplex PCR; TCRdb's table is partial and in-frame only. The data hold over 100,000 clones, with roughly 76% observed a single time. The V gene's germline CDR1 is SEHNR and CDR2 FQNEAQ (reference sequence). V lost 5 bases and J lost 6; bases outside the gene matches: 7. This CDR3 region has 14 residues. V and J are TRBV7-9 and TRBJ2-7, with TRBD1 identical over 10 bases. This clonotype was obtained from a human donor in a cohort sampled during active COVID-19. Sequencing was done on a sample of peripheral blood. The CDR3 nucleotides read TGTGCCAGCAGCCACCGGGACAGGGGTCGCGAGCAGTACTTC. Encoded protein: CASSHRDRGREQYF.